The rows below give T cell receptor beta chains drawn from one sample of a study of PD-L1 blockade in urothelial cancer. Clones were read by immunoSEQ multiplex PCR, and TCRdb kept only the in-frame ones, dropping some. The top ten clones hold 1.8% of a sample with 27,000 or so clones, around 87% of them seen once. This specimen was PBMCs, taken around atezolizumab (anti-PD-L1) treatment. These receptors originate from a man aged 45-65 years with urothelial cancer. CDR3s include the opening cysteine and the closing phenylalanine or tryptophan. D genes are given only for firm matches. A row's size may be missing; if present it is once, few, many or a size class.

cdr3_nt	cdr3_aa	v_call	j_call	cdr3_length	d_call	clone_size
TGCGCCAGCAGCTTGGGACTAGCGGAAGAGCAGTACTTC	CASSLGLAEEQYF	TRBV5-1	TRBJ2-7	13	TRBD2	NA
TGTGCCAGCTCACCACCCCTGGGGCTATCTGGAAACACCATATATTTT	CASSPPLGLSGNTIYF	TRBV18	TRBJ1-3	16	NA	NA
TGTGCCAGCAGCCATGGACAGGCCCTGGATACGCAGTATTTT	CASSHGQALDTQYF	TRBV14	TRBJ2-3	14	TRBD1	NA
TGTGCCAGCAGCCGATTCGGGACTAGCGGGAGGAACTTTCCCGGGGAGCTGTTTTTT	CASSRFGTSGRNFPGELFF	TRBV7-2	TRBJ2-2	19	TRBD2	NA
TGTGCCACCCGTGGCACAACTAATTCACCCCTCCACTTT	CATRGTTNSPLHF	TRBV5-8	TRBJ1-6	13	NA	NA
TGTGCCAGCAGTGATGGACAGGGTGGAGATACGCAGTATTTT	CASSDGQGGDTQYF	TRBV6-4	TRBJ2-3	14	TRBD1	NA
TGTGCCAGCAGCCGAGGGACAGGGGGCGTGTATACGCAGTATTTT	CASSRGTGGVYTQYF	TRBV7-9	TRBJ2-3	15	TRBD1	NA
TGTGCCAGTAGTCCCCGGACTAGCATGTTGGGAGAGACCCAGTACTTC	CASSPRTSMLGETQYF	TRBV19	TRBJ2-5	16	TRBD2	NA
TGTGCCAGCAGCGTAGAGCTGGACAGCTATGGCTACACCTTC	CASSVELDSYGYTF	TRBV9	TRBJ1-2	14	NA	NA
TGTGCCACCCAGGGTCACAATCAGCCCCAGCATTTT	CATQGHNQPQHF	TRBV27	TRBJ1-5	12	NA	NA
TGTGCCAGCAGGGGGACAGGGTGGTACGAGCAGTACTTC	CASRGTGWYEQYF	TRBV2	TRBJ2-7	13	TRBD1	NA
TGTGCCAGCAGCCTAGGAGGGGATGAGCAGTTCTTC	CASSLGGDEQFF	TRBV5-6	TRBJ2-1	12	NA	NA
TGTGCCAGCTCAGACAGGGCCCAAGAGACCCAGTACTTC	CASSDRAQETQYF	TRBV18	TRBJ2-5	13	TRBD1	NA
TGTGCCAGCAGTGCAAGCGGGGGGTTCACCGGGGAGCTGTTTTTT	CASSASGGFTGELFF	TRBV2	TRBJ2-2	15	TRBD2	once
TGTGCCAGTAGTATCCTCGGGGTGGCGGAGCAGTACTTC	CASSILGVAEQYF	TRBV19	TRBJ2-7	13	NA	few
TGTGCCAGCAGCGACCAGCGGGACAGGGCTAATCAGCCCCAGCATTTT	CASSDQRDRANQPQHF	TRBV6-6	TRBJ1-5	16	TRBD1	NA
TGTGCCAGCAGCTTAAACGGGGGTGGAAATTCACCCCTCCACTTT	CASSLNGGGNSPLHF	TRBV11-2	TRBJ1-6	15	NA	few
TGCAGTGCCGGGGAGAATGAGCAGTTCTTC	CSAGENEQFF	TRBV20-1	TRBJ2-1	10	NA	NA
TGTGCCAGCAGCTTAGCAGGCTCTGGAAACACCATATATTTT	CASSLAGSGNTIYF	TRBV11-2	TRBJ1-3	14	NA	NA
TGTGCCAGCAGCTTTCAGCGACCCGGAGGGCCAAATCAGCCCCAGCATTTT	CASSFQRPGGPNQPQHF	TRBV7-9	TRBJ1-5	17	NA	NA
TGTGCTAGTGGTTCCAGACTAGCGGGGGCATTCCAAGAGACCCAGTACTTC	CASGSRLAGAFQETQYF	TRBV12-5	TRBJ2-5	17	TRBD2	NA
TGTGCCAGCGACGGGGGGATTACTGGAAACACCATATATTTT	CASDGGITGNTIYF	TRBV25-1	TRBJ1-3	14	NA	medium-sized
TGTGCCAGCAGCTTAAGGGGGGGGGCCTTTGGGGCCAACGTCCTGACTTTC	CASSLRGGAFGANVLTF	TRBV11-2	TRBJ2-6	17	NA	once
TGTGCCAGCAGCTATCTCGTCGCTGGCGAAGCTTTCTTT	CASSYLVAGEAFF	TRBV7-9	TRBJ1-1	13	NA	NA
TGTGCCAGCAGCGGTACAGGGTCGGGCAATCAGCCCCAGCATTTT	CASSGTGSGNQPQHF	TRBV5-5	TRBJ1-5	15	NA	NA
TGTGCCAGCAGCCCCGGGGGTTGGTTAAAAGGTGGCACTGAAGCTTTCTTT	CASSPGGWLKGGTEAFF	TRBV7-9	TRBJ1-1	17	NA	NA